This T cell receptor beta chain was sequenced during a study of blood T cell repertoires in COVID-19. About the study: Samples came from the United States, Italy and Spain, spanning acute and convalescent COVID-19.

This CDR3 has 15 amino acids. With 1 base clipped from V and 10 bases from J, the junction kept 9 bases outside the gene matches. Germline V gene data show CDR1 as SEHNR and CDR2 as FQNEAQ (reference sequence). In the authors' workflow: It was from reference gene primer amplification that nucleated cell counts were estimated. Sequencing was performed with immunoSEQ multiplex PCR; in TCRdb, only in-frame clones are kept and a portion is missing. The DNA was the basis for D and trimming; V, J and clone size are from that table. The sample comprises over 250,000 clones, approximately 83% of which are singletons, and approximately 12% rests with the top ten.

The sample consisted of peripheral blood. The rearrangement links TRBV7-9 to TRBJ2-1; 8 nucleotides agree with TRBD2. This sequence originates from a human donor in a cohort sampled during active COVID-19. The CDR3 reads CASSLVGGLANEQFF. The CDR3, as DNA: TGTGCCAGCAGCTTAGTAGGTGGACTAGCAAACGAGCAGTTCTTC.